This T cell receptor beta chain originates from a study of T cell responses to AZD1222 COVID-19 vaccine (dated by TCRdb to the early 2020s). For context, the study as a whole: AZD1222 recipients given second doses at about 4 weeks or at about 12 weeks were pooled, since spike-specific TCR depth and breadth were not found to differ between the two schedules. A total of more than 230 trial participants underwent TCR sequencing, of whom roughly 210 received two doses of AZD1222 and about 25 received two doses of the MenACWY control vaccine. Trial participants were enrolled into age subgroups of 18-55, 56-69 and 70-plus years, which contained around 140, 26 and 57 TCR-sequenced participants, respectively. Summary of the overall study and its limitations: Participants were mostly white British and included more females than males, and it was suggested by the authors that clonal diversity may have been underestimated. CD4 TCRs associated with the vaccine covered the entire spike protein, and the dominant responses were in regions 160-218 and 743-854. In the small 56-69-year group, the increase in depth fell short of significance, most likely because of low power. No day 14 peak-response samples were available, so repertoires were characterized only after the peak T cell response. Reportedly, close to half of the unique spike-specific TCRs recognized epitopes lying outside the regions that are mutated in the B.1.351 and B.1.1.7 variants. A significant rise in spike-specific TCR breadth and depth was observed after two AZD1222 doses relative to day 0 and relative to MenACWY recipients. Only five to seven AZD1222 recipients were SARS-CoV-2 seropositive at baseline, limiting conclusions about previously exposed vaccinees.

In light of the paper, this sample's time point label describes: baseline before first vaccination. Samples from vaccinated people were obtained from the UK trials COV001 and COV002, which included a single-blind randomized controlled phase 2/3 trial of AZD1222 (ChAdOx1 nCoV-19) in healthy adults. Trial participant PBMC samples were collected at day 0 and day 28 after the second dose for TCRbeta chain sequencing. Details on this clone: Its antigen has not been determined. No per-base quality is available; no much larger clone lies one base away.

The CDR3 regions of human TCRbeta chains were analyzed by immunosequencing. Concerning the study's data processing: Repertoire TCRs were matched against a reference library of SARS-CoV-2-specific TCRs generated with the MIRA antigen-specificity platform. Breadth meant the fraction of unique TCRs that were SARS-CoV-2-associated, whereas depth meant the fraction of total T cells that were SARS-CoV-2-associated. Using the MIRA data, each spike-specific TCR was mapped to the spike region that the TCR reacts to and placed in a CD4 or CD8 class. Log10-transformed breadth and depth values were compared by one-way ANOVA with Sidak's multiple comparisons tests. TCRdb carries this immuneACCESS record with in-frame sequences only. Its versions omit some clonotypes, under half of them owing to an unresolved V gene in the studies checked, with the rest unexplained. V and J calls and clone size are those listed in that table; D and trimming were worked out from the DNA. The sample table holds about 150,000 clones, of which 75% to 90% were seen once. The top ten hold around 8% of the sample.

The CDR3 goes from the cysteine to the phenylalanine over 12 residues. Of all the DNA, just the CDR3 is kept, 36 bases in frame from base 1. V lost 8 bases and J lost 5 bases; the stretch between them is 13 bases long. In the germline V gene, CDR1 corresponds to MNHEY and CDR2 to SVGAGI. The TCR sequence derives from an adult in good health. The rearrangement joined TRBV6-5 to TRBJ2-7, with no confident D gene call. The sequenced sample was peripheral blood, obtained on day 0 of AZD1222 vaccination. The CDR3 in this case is CASFQEPHEQYF. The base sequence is TGTGCCAGCTTCCAGGAGCCCCACGAGCAGTACTTC.